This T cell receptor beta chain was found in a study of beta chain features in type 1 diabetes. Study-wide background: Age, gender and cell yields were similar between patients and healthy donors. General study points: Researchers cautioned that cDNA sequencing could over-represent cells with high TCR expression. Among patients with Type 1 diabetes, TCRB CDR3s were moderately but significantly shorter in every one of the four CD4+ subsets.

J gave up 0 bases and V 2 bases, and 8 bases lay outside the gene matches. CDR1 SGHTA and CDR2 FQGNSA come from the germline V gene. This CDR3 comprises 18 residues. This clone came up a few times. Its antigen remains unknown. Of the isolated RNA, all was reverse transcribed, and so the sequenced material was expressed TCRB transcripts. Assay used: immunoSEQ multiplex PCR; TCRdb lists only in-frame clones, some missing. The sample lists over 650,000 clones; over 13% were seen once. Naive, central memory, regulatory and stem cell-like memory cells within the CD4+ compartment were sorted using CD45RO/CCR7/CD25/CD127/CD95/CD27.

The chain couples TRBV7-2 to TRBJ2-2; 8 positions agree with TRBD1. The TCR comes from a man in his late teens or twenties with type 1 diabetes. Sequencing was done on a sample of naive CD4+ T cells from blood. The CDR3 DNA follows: TGTGCCAGCAGCTTACGCGGACAGGGACTCACGAACACCGGGGAGCTGTTTTTT. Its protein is CASSLRGQGLTNTGELFF.